Shown below are 22 T cell receptor beta chains from a single sample sequenced in a study of T cell responses to AZD1222 COVID-19 vaccine. Libraries were prepared by immunoSEQ multiplex PCR; TCRdb keeps only in-frame clonotypes and omits some of them. The table includes under 150,000 clones, approximately 78% detected once. This sample comprised peripheral blood, obtained on day 0 of MenACWY control vaccination. The receptors derive from an adult in good health.

Only a few counts were recorded for this clone. This rearrangement joins TRBV11-2 to TRBJ1-6; no clear D gene. The CDR3 has 15 amino acids. Looked up from germline, CDR1 is SGHAT and CDR2 is FQNNGV. Trimming removed 1 base at V and 3 bases at J, with 7 bases between. The CDR3 nucleotides read TGTGCCAGCAGCTTAGCACCGGGCTATAATTCACCCCTCCACTTT. Encoded protein: CASSLAPGYNSPLHF.

The chain recombines TRBV25-1 with TRBJ1-1; D is unclear. The CDR3 consists of 16 residues. In germline, CDR1 is MGHDK, CDR2 SYGVNS. Trimming removed 2 bases at V and 4 bases at J, with 17 bases between. CDR3 amino acids: CASSEQSGSLSTEAFF. CDR3 DNA: TGTGCCAGCAGTGAACAGAGCGGCAGCCTAAGCACTGAAGCTTTCTTT.

The chain employs TRBV5-4 and TRBJ1-2; no firm D call. This CDR3 comprises 12 residues. The V gene's germline CDR1 is SGHNT and CDR2 YYREEE (reference sequence). Trimming pared 1 base from V and 8 bases from J, leaving 9 bases between. The CDR3 reads CASSLPTAGYTF. In DNA form, the CDR3 reads TGTGCCAGCAGCTTGCCCACGGCAGGCTACACCTTC.

V is TRBV15 and J is TRBJ1-2, with 7 nucleotides matching TRBD1. CDR3 length equals 13 residues. Trimming took 6 bases from V and 5 from J; bases not matched to a gene: 6. CDR1 and CDR2 (germline): LNHNV, YYDKDF (reference sequence). The CDR3: CATRGTEDYGYTF. In DNA form, the CDR3 reads TGTGCCACCAGGGGGACAGAAGATTATGGCTACACCTTC.

The chain couples TRBV10-3 to TRBJ2-2; possibly TRBD2 for D (6 bases). Trimming took off 2 bases at V and 1 base at J, with 8 bases between the two ends. In germline, CDR1 is ENHRY, CDR2 SYGVKD. The CDR3 length is 15 residues. The CDR3 reads CAISEGLLNTGELFF. CDR3 nucleotide sequence: TGTGCCATCAGTGAGGGACTACTGAACACCGGGGAGCTGTTTTTT.

This clone has a handful of counts. The rearrangement links TRBV6-1 to TRBJ1-5; no clear D. V dropped 2 bases and J dropped 5 bases, with 7 bases sitting between them. CDR3 length: 13 amino acids. From germline, CDR1 is MNHNS and CDR2 SASEGT. In nucleotides, the CDR3 is TGTGCCAGCAGTGAATTGGGGTATCAGCCCCAGCATTTT. Translation: CASSELGYQPQHF.

The chain combines TRBV29-1 with TRBJ2-2, with D perhaps TRBD1 (5 bases). Germline V gene sequence: CDR1 SQVTM, CDR2 ANQGSEA. CDR3 length: 13 amino acids. Trimming cost V 7 bases and J 4 bases, with 13 bases left between them. CDR3 residues: CSDPGHLTGELFF. The CDR3 DNA reads as TGCAGCGACCCCGGACACCTCACCGGGGAGCTGTTTTTT.

The CDR3 spells CASRAGGLEELFF. The DNA for the CDR3 is TGCGCCAGCAGGGCAGGGGGCCTCGAGGAACTGTTTTTT. This chain uses TRBV23-1 with TRBJ1-4, with 8 positions matching TRBD1. TRBV23-1 is identified as an open reading frame with a role that is uncertain. CDR3 length: 13 residues. V was clipped by 6 bases and J by 12 bases; unmatched bases: 9.

The V gene is TRBV7-8, the J gene TRBJ1-4, with 7 bases that match TRBD1. Germline lookup yields CDR1 SGHVS and CDR2 FQNEAQ. V dropped 5 bases and J dropped 8; count of bases not matched to a gene: 17. This CDR3 region has 17 residues. This CDR3 is CASSRLRPGQHEEKLFF. The CDR3, as DNA: TGTGCCAGCAGCCGCCTACGCCCGGGACAGCACGAGGAAAAACTGTTTTTT.

This chain uses TRBV29-1 with TRBJ2-7; D might be TRBD2 (7 bases). CDR1 SQVTM and CDR2 ANQGSEA come from the germline V gene. The ends were cut back, 3 bases at V and 3 bases at J, with 18 bases in the middle. This CDR3 comprises 15 residues. CDR3 bases: TGCAGCGTTGATGGAGGGCAGGGGAGGGTCTACGAGCAGTACGTC. Translated, it gives CSVDGGQGRVYEQYV.

This clone was seen once. The rearrangement links TRBV23-1 to TRBJ2-3, with 7 bases identical to TRBD2. TRBV23-1 has ORF status, its function being uncertain. The CDR3 contains 15 residues. V was clipped by 2 bases and J by 2 bases; unmatched bases: 4. As DNA, the CDR3 is TGCGCCAGCAGTCAACATCGGGAGGCCACAGATACGCAGTATTTT. As protein: CASSQHREATDTQYF.

This chain uses TRBV7-3 with TRBJ2-4; D is ambiguous. CDR1 and CDR2 from the germline V gene are SGHTA and FQGTGA. Trimming stripped 2 bases from V and 7 bases from J, with 9 bases between. This CDR3 is 13 amino acids long. CDR3 coding DNA: TGTGCCAGCAGCTTAGGTCTGGGCAACATTCAGTACTTC. Translated: CASSLGLGNIQYF. Full variable domain (remainder filled in from reference TRBV7-3 and TRBJ2-4): GAGVSQTPSNKVTEKGKYVELRCDPISGHTALYWYRQSLGQGPEFLIYFQGTGAADDSGLPNDRFFAVRPEGSVSTLKIQRTERGDSAVYLCASSLGLGNIQYFGAGTRLSVL.

The chain has TRBV9 and TRBJ2-2, with D maybe TRBD2 (7 bases). In germline, CDR1 is SGDLS, CDR2 YYNGEE. V was trimmed by 0 bases and J by 11 bases, leaving 11 bases between them. The CDR3 loop spans 13 amino acids. CDR3 protein: CASSVGGGAELFF. CDR3 nucleotides: TGTGCCAGCAGCGTAGGAGGGGGGGCCGAGCTGTTTTTT. Full variable domain (remainder filled in from reference TRBV9 and TRBJ2-2): DSGVTQTPKHLITATGQRVTLRCSPRSGDLSVYWYQQSLDQGLQFLIQYYNGEERAKGNILERFSAQQFPDLHSELNLSSLELGDSALYFCASSVGGGAELFFGEGSRLTVL.

The chain is built from TRBV7-3 and TRBJ1-1; 9 nucleotides line up with TRBD1. The germline CDR1 and CDR2 sequences are SGHTA and FQGTGA. V lost 1 base and J lost 1; bases outside the gene matches: 1. This CDR3 has 15 amino acids. CDR3 amino acids: CASSLMGQGNTEAFF. The CDR3 DNA reads as TGTGCCAGCAGCTTAATGGGACAGGGGAACACTGAAGCTTTCTTT.

The chain employs TRBV2 and TRBJ1-4, with D perhaps TRBD1 (5 bases). The CDR3 extends over 14 amino acids. Per the germline V gene, CDR1 is SNHLY and CDR2 is FYNNEI. V gave up 3 bases and J gave up 5 bases, with 10 bases separating them. The CDR3 region has the DNA TGTGCCAGCAGTGAGGCCAGGGAGAATGAAAAACTGTTTTTT. Encoded protein: CASSEARENEKLFF.

The chain has TRBV19 and TRBJ1-4; TRBD1 matches at 7 bases. The V gene end was trimmed by 4 bases and the J gene end by 2 bases; junction bases not matched to a gene: 4. Per the germline V gene, CDR1 is LNHDA and CDR2 is SQIVND (reference sequence). The CDR3 has 15 amino acids. CDR3 sequence (DNA): TGTGCCAGTAGTACAGGGGGGCGTACTAATGAAAAACTGTTTTTT. It specifies CASSTGGRTNEKLFF.

This clone has just one count. The chain has TRBV15 and TRBJ1-2, with a tentative D call TRBD1 (5 bases). V was trimmed by 0 bases and J by 4 bases, leaving 18 bases between them. Germline lookup yields CDR1 LNHNV and CDR2 YYDKDF (reference sequence). The CDR3 is 17 amino acids. The CDR3 sequence: CATSRDLGQGPGYGYTF. The CDR3 nucleotides are TGTGCCACCAGCAGAGATTTAGGGCAGGGTCCTGGCTATGGCTACACCTTC. Full variable domain (outside the CDR3, taken from reference TRBV15 and TRBJ1-2): DAMVIQNPRYQVTQFGKPVTLSCSQTLNHNVMYWYQQKSSQAPKLLFHYYDKDFNNEADTPDNFQSRRPNTSFCFLDIRSPGLGDTAMYLCATSRDLGQGPGYGYTFGSGTRLTVV.

The gene calls are TRBV6-5 and TRBJ1-2; the D is unclear. CDR3 length: 15 residues. Per germline, CDR1 MNHEY and CDR2 SVGAGI. The ends were cut back, 2 bases at V and 0 bases at J, with 10 bases in the middle. This chain's CDR3 is CASSYGRGSNYGYTF. CDR3 DNA: TGTGCCAGCAGTTACGGTCGGGGATCTAACTATGGCTACACCTTC.

The chain links TRBV27 to TRBJ2-7, with a possible D match to TRBD2 (6 bases). The V gene lost 8 bases and the J gene lost 4 bases, with 18 bases spanning the gap. The CDR3 runs 14 residues. Germline loops: CDR1 MNHEY, CDR2 SMNVEV (reference sequence). Written as DNA, the CDR3 is TGTGCCAGCCGTACCGGAGGGGCCCCTTACGAGCAGTACTTC. As protein: CASRTGGAPYEQYF.

This clone occurred a few times. The chain carries TRBV28 and TRBJ1-1; D is ambiguous. Germline CDR1 is MDHEN and CDR2 is SYDVKM. Between the trimmed V and J ends, which lost 2 bases and 1 base, there was a span of 5 bases. CDR3 length equals 13 residues. The CDR3 region has the DNA TGTGCCAGCAGTTTAAAGGGGAACACTGAAGCTTTCTTT. This codes for CASSLKGNTEAFF.

CDR3 protein: CASSFEITDTQYF. The DNA for the CDR3 is TGTGCCAGCAGCTTCGAGATCACAGATACGCAGTATTTT. This chain joins TRBV5-4 and TRBJ2-3; D is unresolved. The germline V gene has CDR1 SGHNT and CDR2 YYREEE (reference sequence). With 2 bases removed from V and 2 bases from J, the gap between germline ends came to 6 bases. CDR3 length: 13 residues.

The genes are TRBV21-1 and TRBJ2-2. TRBV21-1 is given as a pseudogene. The CDR3 sequence is 17 residues long. The DNA for the CDR3 is TGTGCCAGCAGCAAGCCTTTGCAGGACCTAAACACCGGGGAGCTGTTTTTT. It is translated as CASSKPLQDLNTGELFF.